One and the same sample provided the 18 T cell receptor beta chains below, sequenced in a study of T cell changes during pregnancy in multiple sclerosis. Generated by immunoSEQ multiplex PCR, the TCRdb table keeps only in-frame clones and is missing some. The table includes roughly 40,000 clones, just over 85% detected once. Sample: CD4+ T cells from peripheral blood mononuclear cells, taken before pregnancy. These receptors were taken from a female donor with multiple sclerosis, enrolled in a pregnancy study.

The V gene is TRBV6-5, the J gene TRBJ1-1; tentative D call: TRBD1 (5 bases). Trimming removed 6 bases at V and 4 bases at J, with 12 bases between. Per the germline V gene, CDR1 is MNHEY and CDR2 is SVGAGI. This CDR3 region has 13 residues. Here the CDR3 DNA reads TGTGCCAGCAGAAGACAGCAGGGCACTGAAGCTTTCTTT. The encoded protein is CASRRQQGTEAFF.

This chain joins TRBV10-3 and TRBJ2-1; 7 positions agree with TRBD2. Trimming at V came to 7 bases and at J to 4 bases, leaving 4 bases not matched to a gene. This CDR3 is 13 amino acids long. The V gene's germline CDR1 is ENHRY and CDR2 SYGVKD. The CDR3 region is CAINREVYNEQFF. The DNA of the CDR3 is TGTGCCATCAATCGGGAGGTATACAATGAGCAGTTCTTC.

This chain connects TRBV11-2 to TRBJ1-2; 8 positions agree with TRBD1. CDR3 size: 13 residues. CDR1 is SGHAT and CDR2 is FQNNGV in the germline V gene. The trim removed 5 bases at V and 8 bases at J, leaving 7 bases unmatched. CDR3 region: CASSPRTGRGYTF. In DNA, the CDR3 is TGTGCCAGCAGCCCCAGGACAGGGAGAGGCTACACCTTC.

V is TRBV14 and J is TRBJ1-2; D might be TRBD1 (5 bases). The V end was cut by 8 bases, the J end by 3 bases, with 7 bases between. Germline assignment: CDR1 SGHDN and CDR2 FVKESK. The CDR3 spans 11 residues. The CDR3 protein is CASRQHYGYTF. The CDR3 nucleotides are TGTGCCAGCCGACAGCACTATGGCTACACCTTC.

The chain has TRBV5-1 and TRBJ2-3; 11 bases fit TRBD2. CDR1 is SGHRS and CDR2 is YFSETQ in the germline V gene. The CDR3 is made up of 15 amino acids. The junction had 2 bases not matched to a gene; V was cut back by 0 bases and J by 5 bases. Here the CDR3 DNA reads TGCGCCAGCAGCTTGGTAGCGGGAGGGGTAGATACGCAGTATTTT. Protein sequence: CASSLVAGGVDTQYF.

V usage is TRBV7-2 and J usage is TRBJ2-1, with D possibly being TRBD2 (6 bases). The germline V gene has CDR1 SGHTA and CDR2 FQGNSA. Trimming shortened V by 1 base and J by 11 bases, and 12 bases separated the two germline ends. This CDR3 is 13 amino acids long. The DNA for the CDR3 is TGTGCCAGCAGCTTAGTAGGAGGGGAAAAGCAGTTCTTC. Protein: CASSLVGGEKQFF.

This CDR3 reads CAWSLTGFYTGELFF. Here the CDR3 DNA reads TGTGCCTGGAGTCTGACAGGGTTTTACACCGGGGAGCTGTTTTTT. The chain employs TRBV30 and TRBJ2-2, with 7 nucleotides matching TRBD1. The V gene end was trimmed by 2 bases and the J gene end by 3 bases; junction bases not matched to a gene: 6. CDR1 and CDR2 (germline): GTSNPN, SVGIG (reference sequence). There are 15 residues in the CDR3. Combining the CDR3 with reference TRBV30 and TRBJ2-2 gives the whole variable domain SQTIHQWPATLVQPVGSPLSLECTVEGTSNPNLYWYRQAAGRGLQLLFYSVGIGQISSEVPQNLSASRPQDRQFILSSKKLLLSDSGFYLCAWSLTGFYTGELFFGEGSRLTVL.

The chain is built from TRBV10-3 and TRBJ1-1, with D possibly being TRBD1 (5 bases). Germline-derived CDR1 and CDR2 are ENHRY and SYGVKD. V dropped 7 bases and J dropped 3 bases, with 18 bases sitting between them. The CDR3 loop spans 15 amino acids. In nucleotides, the CDR3 is TGTGCCATCAAGATGGGGCCGGGGGTGGACACTGAAGCTTTCTTT. Amino acids: CAIKMGPGVDTEAFF.

This chain connects TRBV5-4 to TRBJ2-3, with D tentatively TRBD2 (7 bases). The V end was cut by 0 bases, the J end by 2 bases, with 16 bases between. The CDR3 runs to 17 residues. Germline V gives CDR1 SGHNT, CDR2 YYREEE (reference sequence). The CDR3, as DNA: TGTGCCAGCAGCTTGGGTAGGGGGGGAAGTCCCACAGATACGCAGTATTTT. Residues: CASSLGRGGSPTDTQYF.

This chain's CDR3 is CASSETGDGYTF. In DNA, the CDR3 is TGCGCCAGCAGTGAAACAGGGGATGGCTACACCTTC. The chain combines TRBV10-2 with TRBJ1-2; the match to TRBD1 covers 7 bases. V dropped 3 bases and J dropped 6; count of bases not matched to a gene: 1. The CDR3 has 12 residues. Germline CDR1 and CDR2: WSHSY and SAAADI.

The chain has TRBV28 and TRBJ1-2; no reliable D call. Germline values: CDR1 MDHEN, CDR2 SYDVKM. This CDR3 is 13 amino acids long. The ends were cut back, 6 bases at V and 4 bases at J, with 12 bases in the middle. The CDR3 nucleotides read TGTGCCAGCAGCCTCCCTACGGTCTATGGCTACACCTTC. It yields the protein CASSLPTVYGYTF.

This chain uses TRBV28 with TRBJ1-1; no clear D. Trimming shortened V by 1 base and J by 9 bases, and 9 bases separated the two germline ends. Germline lookup yields CDR1 MDHEN and CDR2 SYDVKM. This CDR3 is built from 12 residues. CDR3: CASSLSTEQAFF. In DNA form, the CDR3 reads TGTGCCAGCAGTTTATCAACGGAGCAAGCTTTCTTT.

This clone was found once. The chain joins TRBV5-6 to TRBJ2-7, with D uncertain. Trimming pared 0 bases from V and 3 bases from J, leaving 13 bases between. Germline lookup yields CDR1 SGHDT and CDR2 YYEEEE. The CDR3 spans 15 residues. CDR3 loop: CASSLGGYTGYEQYF. As DNA, the CDR3 is TGTGCCAGCAGCTTGGGAGGCTATACGGGCTACGAGCAGTACTTC.

The chain combines TRBV9 with TRBJ2-1, with TRBD1 matching over 12 bases. The CDR3 runs to 15 residues. Per germline, CDR1 SGDLS and CDR2 YYNGEE. The V and J ends lost 1 base and 8 bases, in that order; junction bases with no gene match: 4. CDR3 residues: CASSVTGTGGYEQFF. The CDR3 bases are TGTGCCAGCAGCGTAACCGGGACAGGGGGCTATGAGCAGTTCTTC.

The rearrangement joins TRBV4-1 to TRBJ2-2; D call uncertain. The germline V and J ends were trimmed by 0 bases and 8 bases, with 7 bases remaining between them. The CDR3 spans 13 residues. CDR1 and CDR2 from the germline V gene are MGHRA and YSYEKL. The CDR3 region has the DNA TGCGCCAGCAGCCAAGATGTGAGGGGGGAGCTGTTTTTT. Translation gives CASSQDVRGELFF.

This clone appeared once. The chain is built from TRBV19 and TRBJ1-5, with D possibly matching TRBD1 (6 bases). This CDR3 contains 17 residues. Looked up from germline, CDR1 is LNHDA and CDR2 is SQIVND (reference sequence). V lost 3 bases to trimming and J lost 3 bases, with 18 bases between them. For the CDR3, the DNA is TGTGCCAGTAGTATGAGAATAAGGAGGACAGTCAATCAGCCCCAGCATTTT. It translates to CASSMRIRRTVNQPQHF.

The J gene is TRBJ2-5, the V gene TRBV5-6, with D possibly being TRBD1 (6 bases). V lost 6 bases, J lost 3 bases, and 15 bases lay in between. The CDR3 covers 14 residues. Looked up from germline, CDR1 is SGHDT and CDR2 is YYEEEE. The CDR3 sequence: CASTPGDGEETQYF. The CDR3 DNA sequence: TGTGCCAGCACCCCAGGGGACGGGGAAGAGACCCAGTACTTC. Full variable domain (missing parts from reference TRBV5-6 and TRBJ2-5): DAGVTQSPTHLIKTRGQQVTLRCSPKSGHDTVSWYQQALGQGPQFIFQYYEEEERQRGNFPDRFSGHQFPNYSSELNVNALLLGDSALYLCASTPGDGEETQYFGPGTRLLVL.

This chain links TRBV6-1 with TRBJ1-4, with 7 bases identical to TRBD1. Germline-derived CDR1 and CDR2 are MNHNS and SASEGT. The CDR3 is 14 residues long. Trimming cost V 6 bases and J 4 bases; bases outside gene matches: 5. CDR3 in DNA: TGTGCCAGCAGGCCGGGACAGAATAATGAAAAACTGTTTTTT. It specifies CASRPGQNNEKLFF.